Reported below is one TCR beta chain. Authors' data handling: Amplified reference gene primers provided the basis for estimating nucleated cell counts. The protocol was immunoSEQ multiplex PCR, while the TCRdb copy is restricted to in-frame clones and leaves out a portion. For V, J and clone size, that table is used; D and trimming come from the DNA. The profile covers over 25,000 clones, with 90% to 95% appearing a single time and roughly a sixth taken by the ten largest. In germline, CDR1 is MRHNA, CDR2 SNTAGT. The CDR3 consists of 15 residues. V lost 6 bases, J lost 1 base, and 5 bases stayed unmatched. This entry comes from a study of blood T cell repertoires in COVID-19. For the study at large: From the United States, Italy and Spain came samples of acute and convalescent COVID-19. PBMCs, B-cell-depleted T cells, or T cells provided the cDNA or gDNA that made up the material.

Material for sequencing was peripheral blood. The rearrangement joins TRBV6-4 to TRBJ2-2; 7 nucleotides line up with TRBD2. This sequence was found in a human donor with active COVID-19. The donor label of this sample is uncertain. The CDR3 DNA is TGTGCCAGCAGCAACCTAGCGGAGAACACCGGGGAGCTGTTTTTT. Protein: CASSNLAENTGELFF.